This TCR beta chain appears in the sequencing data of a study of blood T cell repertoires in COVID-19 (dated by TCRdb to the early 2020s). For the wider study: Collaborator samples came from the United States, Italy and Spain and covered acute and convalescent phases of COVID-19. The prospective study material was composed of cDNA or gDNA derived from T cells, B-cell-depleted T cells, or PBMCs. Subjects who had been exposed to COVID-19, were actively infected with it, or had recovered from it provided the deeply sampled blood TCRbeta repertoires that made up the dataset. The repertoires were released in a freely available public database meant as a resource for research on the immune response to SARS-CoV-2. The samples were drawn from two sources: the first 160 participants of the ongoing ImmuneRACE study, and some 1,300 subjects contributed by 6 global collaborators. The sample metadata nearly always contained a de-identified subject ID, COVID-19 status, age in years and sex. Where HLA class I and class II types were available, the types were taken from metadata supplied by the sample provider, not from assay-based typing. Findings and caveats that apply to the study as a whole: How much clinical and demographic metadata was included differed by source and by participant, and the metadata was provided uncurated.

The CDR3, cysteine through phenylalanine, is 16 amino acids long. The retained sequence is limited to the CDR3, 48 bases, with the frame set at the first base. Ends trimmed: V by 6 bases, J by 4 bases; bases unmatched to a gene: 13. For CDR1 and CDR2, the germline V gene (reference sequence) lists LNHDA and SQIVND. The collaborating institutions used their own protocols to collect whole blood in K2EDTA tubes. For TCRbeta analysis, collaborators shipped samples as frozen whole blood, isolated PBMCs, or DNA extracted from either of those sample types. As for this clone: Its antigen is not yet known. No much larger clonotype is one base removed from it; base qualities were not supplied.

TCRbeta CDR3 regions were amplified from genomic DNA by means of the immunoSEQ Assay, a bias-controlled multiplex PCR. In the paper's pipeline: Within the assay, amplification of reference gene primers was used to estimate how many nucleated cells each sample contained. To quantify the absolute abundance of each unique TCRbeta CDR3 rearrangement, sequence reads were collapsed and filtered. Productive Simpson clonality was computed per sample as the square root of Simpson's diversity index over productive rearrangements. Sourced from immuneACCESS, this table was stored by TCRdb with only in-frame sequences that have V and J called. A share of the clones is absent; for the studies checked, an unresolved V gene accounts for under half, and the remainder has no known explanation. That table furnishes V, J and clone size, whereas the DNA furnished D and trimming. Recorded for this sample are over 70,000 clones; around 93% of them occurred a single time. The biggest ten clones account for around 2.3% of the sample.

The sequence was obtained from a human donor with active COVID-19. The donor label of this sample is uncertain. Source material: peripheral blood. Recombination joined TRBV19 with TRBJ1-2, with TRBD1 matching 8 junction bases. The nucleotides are TGTGCCAGTAGACCCGATTTATCAGGGGGCTTCTATGGCTACACCTTC. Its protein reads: CASRPDLSGGFYGYTF.